This T cell receptor beta chain is drawn from a study of technical replicates of blood from a few donors (dated by TCRdb to the late 2010s). Libraries came from the immunoSEQ multiplex PCR assay. Entries here come from immuneACCESS through TCRdb and include only in-frame sequences with V and J called. Some clones fail to appear in such tables; in the studies checked, an unresolved V gene covers under half of the shortfall, and the cause of the remainder is unknown. The sample table shows 85,000 or so clones, and around 94% are seen once. Over 0.25% of the sample is in the top ten clones. Comments on this clone: Its antigen is unknown. Base qualities were left out, and no much larger clone turns up one base away.

The CDR3 contains 13 residues, cysteine and phenylalanine counted. Of the read, only the CDR3 DNA is kept; its 39 bases are in frame from base 1. According to the germline V gene (reference sequence), CDR1 reads SEHNR and CDR2 reads FQNEAQ. V and J are truncated by 4 bases and 1 base respectively, leaving an intervening sequence of 7 bases. Sequencing was done on a sample of T cells isolated from PBMCs. This chain is built from TRBV7-9 and TRBJ1-1, with a tentative D gene TRBD1 over 5 matching bases. The sequence was collected from a human donor in good health. The DNA reads TGTGCCAGCAGCTCGGGGGAGAACACTGAAGCTTTCTTT. This is translated as CASSSGENTEAFF.